These 17 T cell receptor beta chains share one sample of origin, sequenced in a study of blood T cell repertoires in COVID-19. The assay was immunoSEQ multiplex PCR, and TCRdb's table has in-frame clones only and misses some. Of about 220,000 clones listed, 70% to 90% are singletons. Sequencing input: peripheral blood. Receptor source: a woman between 65 and 79 years old with COVID-19, enrolled during active disease.

This clone was counted a few times. This chain connects TRBV4-2 to TRBJ1-3; D is perhaps TRBD1 (5 bases). Trimming shortened V by 2 bases and J by 0 bases, and 14 bases separated the two germline ends. This CDR3 region has 17 residues. Germline loops: CDR1 LGHNA, CDR2 YNFKEQ. CDR3 in amino acids: CASSQSPPGVSGNTIYF. In DNA form, the CDR3 reads TGTGCCAGCAGCCAATCTCCCCCGGGGGTCTCTGGAAACACCATATATTTT.

In its sample, this clone was seen many times. The V and J genes are TRBV4-1 and TRBJ1-3; 7 bases match TRBD1. V shed 3 bases, J shed 0 bases, and the junction held 14 bases outside the gene matches. Germline V gives CDR1 MGHRA, CDR2 YSYEKL. This CDR3 has 19 residues. The CDR3 loop reads CASSHPTDRVGGSGNTIYF. The DNA of the CDR3 is TGCGCCAGCAGCCACCCTACCGACAGGGTTGGGGGCTCTGGAAACACCATATATTTT.

The CDR3 DNA follows: TGTGCCAGCAGTGTCCACCGGGACAATGAAGGCTACACCTTC. It specifies CASSVHRDNEGYTF. The chain couples TRBV25-1 to TRBJ1-2, with a weak D call TRBD1 (6 bases). This CDR3 has 14 amino acids. Germline lookup yields CDR1 MGHDK and CDR2 SYGVNS. V gave up 4 bases and J gave up 8 bases, with 17 bases separating them.

The rearrangement joins TRBV7-2 to TRBJ1-3; 8 nucleotides line up with TRBD1. The CDR3 runs to 17 residues. The trim removed 3 bases at V and 4 bases at J, leaving 11 bases unmatched. Germline CDR1 is SGHTA and CDR2 is FQGNSA. The CDR3 reads CASSFIPDRGGGNTIYF. In DNA form, the CDR3 reads TGTGCCAGCAGCTTCATCCCCGACAGGGGCGGAGGAAACACCATATATTTT. The complete variable domain, with remaining parts taken from reference TRBV7-2 and TRBJ1-3, reads GAGVSQSPSNKVTEKGKDVELRCDPISGHTALYWYRQSLGQGLEFLIYFQGNSAPDKSGLPSDRFSAERTGGSVSTLTIQRTQQEDSAVYLCASSFIPDRGGGNTIYFGEGSWLTVV.

V is TRBV25-1 and J is TRBJ1-1, with D possibly matching TRBD1 (6 bases). From germline, CDR1 is MGHDK and CDR2 SYGVNS. CDR3 size: 16 residues. The V gene lost 0 bases and the J gene lost 5 bases, with 16 bases spanning the gap. CDR3 region: CASSEYLTGSRTEAFF. In DNA form, the CDR3 reads TGTGCCAGCAGTGAATATCTAACAGGGAGTCGGACTGAAGCTTTCTTT.

The chain uses TRBV3-1 (or the pseudogene TRBV3-2) and TRBJ1-1; a weak D match, TRBD1 (6 bases). The CDR3 spans 16 residues. V was shortened by 4 bases and J by 5 bases, with 20 bases between the two germline ends. CDR1 is LGHDT, CDR2 YNNKEL, per germline (reference sequence). CDR3 DNA sequence: TGTGCCAGCAGCCCCCGGCCCACAGGGTACCTGACTGAAGCTTTCTTT. Amino acid sequence: CASSPRPTGYLTEAFF.

The V call is TRBV14, the J call TRBJ2-3, with 7 bases aligning to TRBD2. V trimming: 8 bases; J trimming: 4 bases; junction bases outside the gene matches: 3. The CDR3 runs 12 residues. Germline V gene sequence: CDR1 SGHDN, CDR2 FVKESK. The DNA for the CDR3 is TGTGCCAGCGGGACTACGCCAGATACGCAGTATTTT. Residues: CASGTTPDTQYF.

The chain joins TRBV7-9 to TRBJ2-5, with 7 bases lining up with TRBD2. Germline assignment: CDR1 SEHNR and CDR2 FQNEAQ (reference sequence). There are 18 residues in the CDR3. V was pared by 0 bases and J by 5 bases, with 15 bases of the junction left unmatched. CDR3: CASSLAIGGVWYEETQYF. Written as DNA, the CDR3 is TGTGCCAGCAGCTTAGCGATTGGGGGGGTATGGTATGAGGAGACCCAGTACTTC.

The chain uses TRBV18 and TRBJ2-7; TRBD2 aligns across 8 bases. J lost 5 bases, V lost 2 bases, and 8 bases had no gene match. CDR1 and CDR2 from the germline V gene are KGHSH and LQKENI. CDR3 length: 15 amino acids. CDR3 sequence (DNA): TGTGCCAGCTCACCAGCCGTAGCGGGGCGCCACGAGCAGTACTTC. This codes for CASSPAVAGRHEQYF. The whole variable domain, remainder taken from reference TRBV18 and TRBJ2-7, is NAGVMQNPRHLVRRRGQEARLRCSPMKGHSHVYWYRQLPEEGLKFMVYLQKENIIDESGMPKERFSAEFPKEGPSILRIQQVVRGDSAAYFCASSPAVAGRHEQYFGPGTRLTVT.

The chain couples TRBV7-2 to TRBJ2-7, with no clear D. This CDR3 has 13 amino acids. Germline assignment: CDR1 SGHTA and CDR2 FQGNSA. V shed 4 bases and J shed 7 bases, with 14 bases lying between them. The CDR3 loop is CASSSLEHREQYF. The CDR3 region has the DNA TGTGCCAGCAGCTCACTTGAGCATCGTGAGCAGTACTTC.

This clone was detected only once. The chain is built from TRBV7-3 and TRBJ2-2; the D gene is possibly TRBD1 (6 bases). Trimming cost V 5 bases and J 4 bases, with 17 bases left between them. This CDR3 comprises 16 residues. Germline V CDR1 and CDR2: SGHTA, FQGTGA. CDR3: CASSPLGEQGTGELFF. Written as DNA, the CDR3 is TGTGCCAGCAGCCCTCTCGGGGAACAGGGCACCGGGGAGCTGTTTTTT.

The chain combines TRBV6-2 or TRBV6-3 with TRBJ2-2, with D possibly matching TRBD2 (5 bases). Germline V gene data show CDR1 as MNHEY and CDR2 as SVGEGT. The CDR3 is 16 amino acids. Trimming cost V 4 bases and J 5 bases, with 17 bases left between them. In DNA, the CDR3 is TGTGCCAGCAGTTCACACTCGTGGGAGAATACCGGGGAGCTGTTTTTT. Residues: CASSSHSWENTGELFF.

The chain employs TRBV5-4 and TRBJ1-1; possibly TRBD1 for D (6 bases). The length of the CDR3 is 14 residues. Germline CDR1 reads SGHNT; CDR2 reads YYREEE (reference sequence). The V end lost 6 bases, the J end lost 0 bases, and 12 bases lay between the germline ends. The CDR3 region has the DNA TGTGCCAGCACCCTGGACAGCATGAACACTGAAGCTTTCTTT. Its protein product is CASTLDSMNTEAFF.

This sequence joins TRBV21-1 and TRBJ2-7; the table's D gene call, TRBD1, was not cross checked with the DNA. TRBV21-1 is marked as a pseudogene. The CDR3 spans 15 residues. CDR3 region: CARPRPRAVNYEQYF. The CDR3 nucleotides are TGTGCCAGGCCCCGGCCCAGGGCAGTGAACTACGAGCAGTACTTC.

This chain links TRBV11-2 with TRBJ2-7; tentatively, D is TRBD2 (6 bases). This CDR3 is built from 16 residues. V was pared by 0 bases and J by 6 bases, with 18 bases between. Per the germline V gene, CDR1 is SGHAT and CDR2 is FQNNGV. Here the CDR3 reads CASSLDSLGLSLEQYF. CDR3 nucleotide sequence: TGTGCCAGCAGCTTAGATTCCCTTGGACTATCTCTCGAGCAGTACTTC.

The J gene is TRBJ2-2, the V gene TRBV2, with TRBD2 matching over 8 bases. This CDR3 region has 15 residues. CDR1 SNHLY and CDR2 FYNNEI come from the germline V gene. Trimming removed 8 bases from V and 1 base from J; junction bases left unmatched: 6. The CDR3 DNA sequence: TGTGCCAGCCAAACTAGCGGCATGAACACCGGGGAGCTGTTTTTT. Its protein product is CASQTSGMNTGELFF. Filled out from reference TRBV2 and TRBJ2-2, the complete variable domain reads EPEVTQTPSHQVTQMGQEVILRCVPISNHLYFYWYRQILGQKVEFLVSFYNNEISEKSEIFDDQFSVERPDGSNFTLKIRSTKLEDSAMYFCASQTSGMNTGELFFGEGSRLTVL.

This sequence joins TRBV9 and TRBJ1-4, with 8 bases matching TRBD1. V shed 4 bases, J shed 3 bases, and the junction held 5 bases outside the gene matches. Germline loops: CDR1 SGDLS, CDR2 YYNGEE. The CDR3 contains 15 residues. The CDR3 DNA reads TGTGCCAGCAGCCTCAGGACAGGGTCTAATGAAAAACTGTTTTTT. Residues: CASSLRTGSNEKLFF.